These T cell receptor beta chains were read from a single sample in a study of T cells in Graves' hyperthyroidism and ophthalmopathy. One entry per CDR3 protein results from TCRdb running MiXCR on the multiplex PCR reads. The data contain 300,000 to 500,000 distinct CDR3 sequences, 15% of them singletons. Sequencing was performed on blood. The receptors originated from a woman younger than 45 with Graves' hyperthyroidism. Each CDR3 is given with its conserved first and last residue. D genes are given only for firm matches. Size is omitted from some rows. Given values are once, few, many or a class for expanded clones.

>many|TRBV30|.|TRBJ1-2
CAWSVSRQSSSRYGYTF
TGTGCCTGGAGTGTATCCCGACAGTCCTCTAGTCGCTATGGCTACACCTTC
>many|TRBV30|.|TRBJ1-2
CAWSVARGSYGYTF
TGTGCCTGGAGTGTGGCCAGGGGTTCCTATGGCTACACCTTC
>many|TRBV10-3|TRBD1|TRBJ2-7
CAISEGGTGTGGSYEQYF
TGTGCCATCAGCGAAGGCGGAACCGGGACAGGGGGCTCCTACGAGCAGTACTTC
>.|TRBV7-3|TRBD1|TRBJ2-1
CASSLTGGGQGANEQFF
TGTGCCAGCAGCTTAACGGGGGGGGGACAGGGGGCCAATGAGCAGTTCTTC
>.|TRBV28|.|TRBJ1-2
CASSSNLGYTF
TGTGCCAGCAGCTCGAACCTTGGCTACACCTTC
>.|TRBV4-1|TRBD2|TRBJ2-2
CASSQAGGGSTGGELFF
TGCGCCAGCAGCCAAGCGGGGGGGGGGAGTACAGGAGGGGAGCTGTTTTTT
>many|TRBV11-2|TRBD2|TRBJ2-1
CASSPLTSGEQFF
TGTGCCAGCAGCCCACTCACTAGCGGTGAGCAGTTCTTC
>many|TRBV24-1|.|TRBJ2-1
CATSVPGADEQFF
TGTGCCACCAGTGTTCCGGGAGCCGATGAGCAGTTCTTC
>many|TRBV12-3/TRBV12-4|.|TRBJ2-1
CAIWGLAFNEQFF
TGTGCCATCTGGGGGTTGGCATTCAATGAGCAGTTCTTC
>many|TRBV27|TRBD1|TRBJ1-1
CASTGGRRNTEAFF
TGTGCCAGTACAGGGGGGCGACGGAACACTGAAGCTTTCTTT
>many|TRBV2|.|TRBJ2-5
CASSRLITQETQYF
TGTGCCAGCAGCAGATTAATCACCCAAGAGACCCAGTACTTC
>many|TRBV30|.|TRBJ2-1
CAWGVRQYNEQFF
TGTGCCTGGGGTGTTAGACAGTACAATGAGCAGTTCTTC
>many|TRBV6-2/TRBV6-3|TRBD2|TRBJ2-1
CASSYLAGVGNEQFF
TGTGCCAGCAGTTATCTCGCGGGAGTAGGCAATGAGCAGTTCTTC
>many|TRBV6-1|.|TRBJ2-3
CAGGPGTDTQYF
TGTGCCGGAGGACCGGGAACAGATACGCAGTATTTT
>many|TRBV5-1|.|TRBJ2-3
CASSFTTSTDTQYF
TGCGCCAGCAGCTTCACGACTAGCACAGATACGCAGTATTTT
>few|TRBV2|.|TRBJ2-2
CASSGLAATVKELFF
TGTGCCAGCAGTGGGCTAGCAGCGACGGTGAAGGAGCTGTTTTTT
>few|TRBV28|TRBD2|TRBJ2-7
CASSLGLAGSSYEQYF
TGTGCCAGCAGTCTAGGACTAGCGGGAAGCTCCTACGAGCAGTACTTC
>.|TRBV28|TRBD2|TRBJ2-1
CASSSPGTSTMKQFF
TGTGCCAGCAGTAGCCCCGGGACTAGTACAATGAAGCAGTTCTTC
>many|TRBV7-9|TRBD1|TRBJ2-3
CASSSGQIQLTDTQYF
TGTGCCAGCAGCTCGGGACAGATTCAACTCACAGATACGCAGTATTTT
>few|TRBV19|.|TRBJ2-6
CASSLWSAGANVLTF
TGTGCCAGTAGCTTGTGGTCCGCCGGGGCCAACGTCCTGACTTTC
>many|TRBV20-1|TRBD1|TRBJ2-7
CSARDSGRGIYEQYF
TGCAGTGCTAGAGATTCAGGCAGGGGGATTTACGAGCAGTACTTC
>many|TRBV24-1|TRBD2|TRBJ2-1
CATSDRTSAYNEQFF
TGTGCCACCAGTGATAGGACTAGCGCCTACAATGAGCAGTTCTTC
>.|TRBV7-3|TRBD1|TRBJ2-5
CASVRGRETQYF
TGTGCCAGCGTCAGGGGGCGGGAGACCCAGTACTTC
>.|TRBV20-1|.|TRBJ2-2
CSVLFAARRTGELFF
TGCAGTGTCCTGTTCGCAGCGAGAAGAACCGGGGAGCTGTTTTTT
>many|TRBV28|TRBD1|TRBJ1-4
CASSFLPQGASEKLFF
TGTGCCAGCAGTTTCCTCCCACAGGGGGCTTCTGAAAAACTGTTTTTT
>.|TRBV29-1|.|TRBJ1-1
CSGGQFNTEAFF
TGCAGCGGTGGACAGTTTAACACTGAAGCTTTCTTT
>.|TRBV6-5|.|TRBJ1-5
CASSYGANQPQHF
TGTGCCAGCAGTTACGGGGCCAATCAGCCCCAGCATTTT
>.|TRBV6-1|TRBD1|TRBJ1-4
CASTTGVTNEKLFF
TGTGCCAGCACGACAGGGGTAACTAATGAAAAACTGTTTTTT
>many|TRBV24-1|.|TRBJ2-1
CATSARPGRGYNEQFF
TGTGCCACCAGTGCCCGACCGGGCCGGGGGTACAATGAGCAGTTCTTC
>few|TRBV4-2|TRBD1|TRBJ1-4
CASSQATGGGGYEKLFF
TGTGCCAGCAGCCAAGCGACAGGGGGCGGCGGTTATGAAAAACTGTTTTTT
>many|TRBV29-1|TRBD2|TRBJ2-5
CSVENPAGGETQYF
TGCAGCGTTGAAAACCCGGCCGGGGGGGAGACCCAGTACTTC
>.|TRBV10-3|.|TRBJ1-5
CAISESGPNGQPQHF
TGTGCCATCAGTGAGTCCGGGCCGAACGGTCAGCCCCAGCATTTT
>few|TRBV20-1|TRBD2|TRBJ2-7
CSVPGTSGPSYEQYF
TGCAGTGTACCCGGGACTAGCGGGCCCTCCTACGAGCAGTACTTC
>.|TRBV5-6|.|TRBJ1-6
CASSLDRDRSPLHF
TGTGCCAGCAGCTTGGATAGGGATCGTTCACCCCTCCACTTT
>few|TRBV5-1|.|TRBJ2-4
CASSKGTTVKNIQYF
TGCGCCAGCAGCAAGGGGACAACTGTTAAAAACATTCAGTACTTC
>many|TRBV2|.|TRBJ2-5
CASSESRVQETQYF
TGTGCCAGCAGTGAATCTAGGGTACAAGAGACCCAGTACTTC
>many|TRBV2|.|TRBJ2-5
CASSPHRGLEETQYF
TGTGCCAGCAGTCCCCACCGGGGGTTGGAGGAGACCCAGTACTTC
>.|TRBV7-7|TRBD1|TRBJ2-7
CASSLGDRNYEQYF
TGTGCCAGCAGCTTGGGGGACAGAAACTACGAGCAGTACTTC
>.|TRBV5-6|.|TRBJ2-7
CASSLGLSGREQYF
TGTGCCAGCAGCTTGGGACTATCGGGTCGGGAGCAGTACTTC
>many|TRBV24-1|TRBD2|TRBJ2-1
CATSDFAGTSGSNEQFF
TGTGCCACCAGTGATTTTGCTGGGACTAGCGGGTCCAATGAGCAGTTCTTC
>.|TRBV28|TRBD2|TRBJ2-5
CASSLIAGGPLSAQYF
TGTGCCAGCAGTTTGATAGCGGGAGGCCCTTTATCGGCCCAGTACTTC
>few|TRBV7-6|.|TRBJ2-2
CASSLRGLPGELFF
TGTGCCAGCAGCTTACGGGGACTTCCCGGGGAGCTGTTTTTT
>many|TRBV28|.|TRBJ2-5
CAGGPGSGETQYF
TGCGCCGGGGGGCCGGGGTCGGGAGAGACCCAGTACTTC
>few|TRBV5-1|TRBD2|TRBJ2-1
CASSLSTSGRWYNEQFF
TGCGCCAGCAGCTTGTCGACTAGCGGGAGGTGGTACAATGAGCAGTTCTTC
>many|TRBV7-3|TRBD2|TRBJ2-1
CASSSSAGGNEQFF
TGTGCCAGCAGCTCCTCAGCGGGAGGGAATGAGCAGTTCTTC
>many|TRBV28|.|TRBJ1-3
CASSLSVGTIYF
TGTGCCAGCAGTTTATCAGTTGGCACCATATATTTT
>.|TRBV9|TRBD2|TRBJ2-7
CASSVEAGVPYEQYF
TGTGCCAGCAGCGTCGAGGCGGGAGTACCCTACGAGCAGTACTTC
>many|TRBV18|TRBD2|TRBJ2-1
CASSPRDYHYNEQFF
TGTGCCAGCTCACCACGGGACTATCACTACAATGAGCAGTTCTTC